Described below is a single T cell receptor beta chain sequence and its context. The antigen this receptor binds is unknown. Base qualities are not provided; no much larger clone lies one nucleotide away. V gives up 8 bases and J gives up 4 bases, and the segment between their germline ends measures 21 bases. Looking up the germline V gene (reference sequence) yields CDR1 GTSNPN and CDR2 SVGIG. Taken from cysteine to phenylalanine, the CDR3 has 15 residues. Here the CDR3 DNA is all that survives: 45 bases in frame from base 1. TCRbeta CDR3 regions were sequenced with the immunoSEQ Assay. After extraction, genomic DNA underwent amplification by bias-controlled multiplex PCR, followed by high-throughput sequencing. The source study handled its data this way. Collapsing and filtering of sequences were performed to quantify the absolute abundance of each unique TCRbeta CDR3 region. Usable DNA was measured by amplifying reference genes present in all nucleated cells, and TCRbeta template counts were normalized to that usable DNA to estimate T cell fraction. Repertoire TCRs were annotated as SARS-CoV-2-specific when V gene, CDR3 amino acid sequence and J gene were exactly matched to a known reactive TCR set. The reference SARS-CoV-2 TCR set came from MIRA and was filtered for enrichment in COVID-19-positive ImmuneCODE repertoires, removing public or cross-reactive TCRs. Drawing on the MIRA antigens, annotated TCRs were analysed further at the level of specific ORF or position within ORF. Depth was the summed frequency of annotated unique rearrangements, while breadth was defined as annotated unique rearrangements over total unique productive rearrangements. Two-sided Wilcoxon rank-sum tests were applied when comparing TCR breadth between groups. As stored in TCRdb, this immuneACCESS dataset retains in-frame rearrangements with V and J assigned. A fraction of the clones does not appear; measured against another copy, unresolved V genes explain less than half of the discrepancy, and the remainder lacks a known reason. Clone size and the V and J calls come from that table; the DNA yielded D and trimming. The sample data list about 480,000 clones, and around 90% of these were observed just once. Of the sample, 9.5% to 15% is held by the ten largest clones.

The record originates from a study of Ad26.COV2.S vaccination and SARS-CoV-2 variants (TCRdb year 2021). Regarding the complete study: Donors in the vaccine arm were drawn from COV1001, a multicentre, randomized, double-blind, placebo-controlled phase I-IIa trial testing Ad26.COV2.S in healthy adults. Investigators remained blinded to trial group allocation during experiments and outcome assessment. Trial participants were randomized into five groups of five, in which low-dose or high-dose Ad26.COV2.S was given once or twice, or placebo was given on both occasions. The specificity and breadth of SARS-CoV-2-reactive T cell receptors after Ad26.COV2.S vaccination were assessed by TCRbeta repertoire sequencing. Dosing of Ad26.COV2.S was intramuscular, at either 5x10^10 or 1x10^11 viral particles, delivered as one shot or as two shots spaced 56 days apart. A total of around 32 samples were included in the TCR-sequenced set, comprising around 20 Ad26.COV2.S vaccine recipients, 5 placebo recipients and 8 SARS-CoV-2 convalescent individuals.

The label giving this sample's treatment or condition can be read as: roughly 20 received Ad26.COV2.S at low or high dose, single or two shots; several received placebo; per-sample allocation not given. Repertoires of vaccine and placebo recipients were sequenced from samples collected on day 63 after the first injection. In Cohort 1b, about two dozen adults aged 18-55 years were enrolled at a single site in Boston, USA, between 29 July and 7 August 2020. As a vaccine, Ad26.COV2.S was a replication-incompetent adenovirus type 26 vector that expressed a prefusion-stabilized SARS-CoV-2 spike protein derived from the original Wuhan strain. Study-wide findings and limitations: It was noted by the authors that total T cell responses may have been underestimated by the TCR breadth and depth analyses. Vaccine and placebo recipients had similar non-spike TCR breadth, a finding consistent with the vaccine containing only spike. Compared with placebo recipients, Ad26.COV2.S recipients showed higher spike-specific TCR breadth (P = 0.0014). Substantial breadth of spike-specific CD8+ and CD4+ T cell responses was reported after vaccination. The study was not powered to compare responses between vaccine doses or regimens.

This sequence uses TRBV30 and TRBJ2-1; the D call is tentative, TRBD1 or TRBD2, as each matches 5 bases. The sequencing used peripheral blood, collected in a trial of Ad26.COV2.S vaccine versus placebo. The receptor was isolated from a person between 18 and 59 years old who received the Ad26.COV2.S COVID-19 vaccine or a placebo. The CDR3 here reads CAARRDPMVYNEQFF. The bases read TGTGCCGCCCGCCGGGACCCAATGGTTTACAATGAGCAGTTCTTC.